The present entry profiles one T cell receptor (beta chain) with its context. PCR involved 60 Vbeta and 13 Jbeta primers. Here immunoSEQ multiplex PCR was the method, and the copy in TCRdb shows in-frame clones only, minus some. The sample lists some 160,000 clones, over 8% seen once, with approximately 1.8% in the top ten. These data are taken from a study of cytomegalovirus exposure and HLA in healthy donors. V shed 3 bases and J 5 bases; nucleotides not matched to a gene: 6. CDR1 is MDHEN and CDR2 is SYDVKM in the germline V gene. The CDR3 contains 14 residues. The receptor's source is a male donor in good health and CMV-seronegative. Material for sequencing was PBMCs. This chain links TRBV28 with TRBJ2-7, with 8 bases fitting TRBD1. This chain's CDR3 is CASSLQDRVNEQYF. CDR3 nucleotide sequence: TGTGCCAGCAGTTTGCAGGACAGGGTAAACGAGCAGTACTTC.